A selection of T cell receptor beta chains follows, all from one sample in a study of liver allograft versus peripheral blood T cells. In TCRdb, the reads were re-called with MiXCR into one record per CDR3 protein. The sample has 10,000 to 14,000 distinct CDR3 sequences; approximately 22% are singletons. These receptors were obtained from a human patient who had a liver transplant. Some T cells may be the graft donor's. The CDR3 runs from the conserved cysteine through the conserved F or W. D genes are given only for firm matches. Clone sizes are given selectively: once, few, many, or a class where the clone is expanded.

CDR3	DNA	D	J	size	V
CSVERGVNYGYTF	TGCAGCGTTGAGAGGGGGGTTAACTATGGCTACACCTTC	NA	TRBJ1-2	NA	TRBV29-1
CASSFGLTGSNEQYF	TGTGCCAGCAGTTTCGGGCTGACAGGGTCCAACGAGCAGTACTTC	TRBD1	TRBJ2-7	medium-sized	TRBV27
CAIKVGGSSYEQYF	TGTGCCATCAAGGTAGGCGGGAGTTCCTACGAGCAGTACTTC	TRBD2	TRBJ2-7	NA	TRBV10-3
CASSLSLAGVYEQYF	TGTGCCAGCAGCTTATCACTAGCGGGAGTCTACGAGCAGTACTTC	TRBD2	TRBJ2-7	NA	TRBV7-9
CSAPLRRTGVSEQYF	TGCAGTGCCCCCCTTAGGAGGACAGGGGTTTCCGAGCAGTACTTC	TRBD1	TRBJ2-7	once	TRBV20-1
CASSFLPGPPFEPQHF	TGTGCCAGCAGTTTTTTGCCGGGACCGCCGTTTGAGCCCCAGCATTTT	NA	TRBJ1-5	few	TRBV6-5
CASSLALIDEQYF	TGTGCCAGCAGCTTGGCCCTTATAGACGAGCAGTACTTC	NA	TRBJ2-7	NA	TRBV5-6
CASIQRGPYNEQFF	TGTGCCAGCATCCAGCGGGGCCCCTACAATGAGCAGTTCTTC	TRBD2	TRBJ2-1	NA	TRBV28
CSAIAGASYNEQFF	TGCAGTGCTATAGCGGGAGCCTCCTACAATGAGCAGTTCTTC	TRBD2	TRBJ2-1	NA	TRBV20-1
CASSLSSAGNTEAFF	TGTGCCAGCAGCTTATCGAGCGCCGGGAACACTGAAGCTTTCTTT	NA	TRBJ1-1	few	TRBV5-4
CASSSPWHNTEAFF	TGTGCCAGCAGCTCCCCGTGGCATAACACTGAAGCTTTCTTT	NA	TRBJ1-1	NA	TRBV12-3/TRBV12-4
CASSYVFQSTEAFF	TGTGCCAGCAGTTACGTATTCCAAAGCACTGAAGCTTTCTTT	NA	TRBJ1-1	few	TRBV6-5
CASSSQEHYGYTF	TGTGCCAGCAGCTCACAGGAGCACTATGGCTACACCTTC	NA	TRBJ1-2	few	TRBV5-4
CASSLGGGDSPLHF	TGTGCCAGCAGCTTGGGGGGAGGGGATTCACCCCTCCACTTT	NA	TRBJ1-6	few	TRBV5-4
CASSIVTGTGNTIYF	TGTGCCAGTAGTATAGTAACGGGGACTGGAAACACCATATATTTT	NA	TRBJ1-3	medium-sized	TRBV19
CSARLRNANTEAFF	TGCAGTGCTAGATTGCGGAACGCGAACACTGAAGCTTTCTTT	NA	TRBJ1-1	NA	TRBV20-1
CASSYLGLAFYEQYF	TGTGCCAGCAGTTACTTGGGACTAGCCTTTTACGAGCAGTACTTC	TRBD2	TRBJ2-7	few	TRBV6-2/TRBV6-3
CSARTSGTPSTDTQYF	TGCAGTGCTCGGACTAGCGGGACTCCTAGCACAGATACGCAGTATTTT	TRBD2	TRBJ2-3	NA	TRBV20-1
CASSHPQGTPNEQFF	TGTGCCAGCAGCCATCCGCAGGGGACCCCCAATGAGCAGTTCTTC	NA	TRBJ2-1	NA	TRBV5-4
CASTGDRGGNEQYF	TGTGCCAGTACCGGGGACAGGGGAGGAAACGAGCAGTACTTC	TRBD1	TRBJ2-7	NA	TRBV19
CASSLVAGGESPLHF	TGTGCCAGCAGCTTAGTGGCAGGGGGCGAATCACCCCTCCACTTT	TRBD1	TRBJ1-6	NA	TRBV5-4
CSARDRHKNTEAFF	TGCAGTGCTAGAGACAGGCACAAGAACACTGAAGCTTTCTTT	NA	TRBJ1-1	NA	TRBV20-1
CASSLAGIGSYNSPLHF	TGTGCCAGCAGCTTGGCAGGGATAGGCTCCTATAATTCACCCCTCCACTTT	NA	TRBJ1-6	medium-sized	TRBV5-4
CASSINPDSSPLHF	TGTGCCAGTAGTATAAACCCGGATAGCTCACCCCTCCACTTT	NA	TRBJ1-6	few	TRBV19
CARSLAGVTYEQYF	TGTGCCAGAAGCTTGGCGGGGGTGACCTACGAGCAGTACTTC	TRBD2	TRBJ2-7	once	TRBV5-6
CSARDPRVDGYTF	TGCAGTGCTAGAGATCCCAGGGTTGATGGCTACACCTTC	NA	TRBJ1-2	NA	TRBV20-1
CASSQGAVRPRAVRSNQPQHF	TGTGCCAGCAGCCAAGGGGCAGTACGGCCGCGTGCAGTACGGAGCAATCAGCCCCAGCATTTT	NA	TRBJ1-5	few	TRBV14
CSAKDTAGIAQPQHF	TGCAGTGCGAAGGACACGGCGGGAATAGCTCAGCCCCAGCATTTT	NA	TRBJ1-5	once	TRBV20-1
CASSLSKQVHSNQPQHF	TGTGCCAGCAGTTTAAGTAAACAGGTCCATAGCAATCAGCCCCAGCATTTT	NA	TRBJ1-5	few	TRBV27
CASSVYGTSTDTQYF	TGTGCCAGCTCAGTATATGGGACTAGCACAGATACGCAGTATTTT	NA	TRBJ2-3	few	TRBV7-9
CASRTRLAGGTGELFF	TGTGCCAGCAGGACTCGACTAGCGGGAGGCACCGGGGAGCTGTTTTTT	TRBD2	TRBJ2-2	NA	TRBV6-5
CASSLRSGYEQYF	TGTGCCAGCAGCTTAAGGTCCGGGTACGAGCAGTACTTC	NA	TRBJ2-7	NA	TRBV7-3